The clone carrying this T cell receptor beta chain was counted between two and nine times. The data stem from a study of cytomegalovirus exposure and HLA in healthy donors. Both 60 Vbeta primers and 13 Jbeta primers went into the PCR. The method was immunoSEQ multiplex PCR; TCRdb's version includes in-frame clones alone and lacks a portion of them. The sample records about 130,000 clones, over 70% being singletons. The CDR3 has 15 residues. Trimming shortened V by 4 bases and J by 6 bases, and 13 bases separated the two germline ends. Germline CDR1 and CDR2: MNHNS and SASEGT. This rearrangement joins TRBV6-1 to TRBJ1-6; a weak D match, TRBD1 (5 bases). The sequenced sample consisted of PBMCs. This clonotype was obtained from a man aged 18 to 29 in good health and CMV-seropositive. Written as DNA, the CDR3 is TGTGCCAGCAGTGGACAGCTCCCTGTTAATTCACCCCTCCACTTT. Protein product: CASSGQLPVNSPLHF.